This T cell receptor (beta chain) was recorded in a study of T cell responses to AZD1222 COVID-19 vaccine. For this clone: Its antigen is undetermined.

Assay: immunoSEQ multiplex PCR; the TCRdb copy retains only in-frame clones and omits some. The table lists about 66,000 clones, under 95% of them singletons. Study-wide points: Once two AZD1222 doses were given, Spike-specific TCR breadth and depth went up. Recipients of AZD1222 seropositive at baseline numbered only 5 or 6. At 160-218 and 743-854, vaccine-associated CD4 TCRs were dominant, and they spanned spike.

The source material was peripheral blood, sampled 28 days after the second dose of the MenACWY control vaccine. The TCR comes from an adult who received the MenACWY meningococcal vaccine as a control.

For the CDR3, the DNA is TGTGCCAGCAGCCAGAACCCCGGGACAGAAAACTATGGCTACACCTTC. Residues: CASSQNPGTENYGYTF. The chain uses TRBV14 and TRBJ1-2, with 7 bases aligning to TRBD1. J was trimmed by 2 bases and V by 3 bases; bases with no gene match: 9. Germline CDR1 is SGHDN and CDR2 is FVKESK. The CDR3 is 16 residues long. Complete variable domain (other parts from reference TRBV14 and TRBJ1-2): EAGVTQFPSHSVIEKGQTVTLRCDPISGHDNLYWYRRVMGKEIKFLLHFVKESKQDESGMPNNRFLAERTGGTYSTLKVQPAELEDSGVYFCASSQNPGTENYGYTFGSGTRLTVV.